The T cell receptor (beta chain) described here comes from a study of Tregs in tolerant kidney transplant recipients. Findings of the study overall: Biological reproducibility was not directly addressed, but technical replication error appeared minimal.

Thawed PBMCs were FACS-sorted into unstimulated CD4+CD25+CD127- regulatory T cells, CD4+CD25- non-regulatory cells, CD4 and CD8 cells. Germline CDR1 and CDR2: SGHRS and YFSETQ. The length of the CDR3 is 17 residues. Germline trimming cut 0 bases from V and 2 bases from J; bases unmatched to any gene: 10. As to this clone: No antigen is known for it.

Clones were sequenced by immunoSEQ multiplex PCR, and TCRdb holds only the in-frame ones, with some missing. The repertoire holds some 240,000 clones, around 81% seen once, with approximately 0.69% in the top ten. The sequenced material came from CD4+ T cells from blood. The sequence was obtained from a human donor in good health. This chain connects TRBV5-1 to TRBJ2-7, with TRBD2 matching 8 bases. CDR3 residues: CASSLAPRGSGAYEQYF. DNA for the CDR3: TGCGCCAGCAGCTTGGCCCCGAGGGGTAGCGGGGCCTACGAGCAGTACTTC.